This TCR beta chain was retrieved from a study of identical twins. Each CDR3 protein is one row after TCRdb ran MiXCR on the 5' RACE reads. The data contain approximately 230,000 distinct CDR3 sequences, 5% to 7% of them seen just once; the ten biggest clones take up approximately 15%. Germline V lookup: CDR1 MNHEY, CDR2 SMNVEV (reference sequence). The length of the CDR3 is 17 residues. V was clipped by 0 bases and J by 4 bases, with 16 bases between them. The same data also contributed to another study, on T cells expressing NK-cell markers.

J is TRBJ2-1 and V is TRBV27, with a possible D match to TRBD1 (6 bases). This TCR was recovered from a young woman in good health. The material sequenced was CD8+ T cells sorted from blood. In DNA form, the CDR3 reads TGTGCCAGCAGTTTATCCACAGGGCATCTCCTTTACAATGAGCAGTTCTTC. Translating gives CASSLSTGHLLYNEQFF.